This TCR beta chain was recorded in a study of blood T cell repertoires in COVID-19 (dated by TCRdb to about 2020). The study in broad terms: Recovered participants in ImmuneRACE Cohort 3 were defined as having two consecutive negative NP/OP PCR tests, clearance from a healthcare professional, or resolution of symptoms. The samples were drawn from the first 160 participants of the ongoing ImmuneRACE study and from about 1,200 subjects provided by 6 global collaborators. Sample metadata almost always included a de-identified subject ID, COVID-19 status, age in years and sex. Samples from collaborators originated in the United States, Italy and Spain and spanned both the acute and convalescent phases of COVID-19. The repertoires were released in a freely available public database intended as a resource for research on the immune response to SARS-CoV-2. Deeply sampled blood TCRbeta repertoires from subjects exposed to, actively infected with, or recovered from COVID-19 were included in the dataset. The prospective study material was composed of cDNA or gDNA derived from T cells, B-cell-depleted T cells, or PBMCs. Where available, HLA class I and class II types were obtained from metadata supplied by the sample provider rather than from assay-based typing.

Points the paper makes about the study in general: How much clinical and demographic metadata was included differed by source and by participant, and the metadata was provided uncurated.

A remark on this clone: This receptor's antigen is unknown. No clone much larger than this one lies a single base away; base qualities are absent.

TCRbeta CDR3 regions were amplified from genomic DNA by means of the immunoSEQ Assay, a bias-controlled multiplex PCR. The authors' pipeline ran thus. Within the assay, amplification of reference gene primers was used to estimate how many nucleated cells each sample contained. To quantify the absolute abundance of each unique TCRbeta CDR3 rearrangement, sequence reads were collapsed and filtered. For each sample, productive Simpson clonality was calculated as the square root of Simpson's diversity index across productive rearrangements. TCRdb's version of the immuneACCESS table is confined to in-frame rearrangements and falls short of the full clone set. An unresolved V gene accounts for under half of the shortfall where checked; the remainder is of unknown origin. V, J and clone size were drawn from that table, and D and trimming were deduced from the DNA. The sample table shows approximately 190,000 clones, and around 86% are seen once. The ten most abundant clones make up approximately 25% of the sample.

Participants in the prospective study were enrolled through a virtual design, were aged about 18 to 100 years, and lived in approximately 24 United States geographic areas. To assign participants to cohorts, the prospective study relied on clinical history that participants themselves reported in a screening survey and a study questionnaire. Mobile phlebotomists in the prospective study collected whole blood, serum and a nasopharyngeal or oropharyngeal swab from every participant. Prospective study participants could optionally give additional blood draws and questionnaires over an approximately two-month period. Before DNA extraction, blood samples from the prospective study were shipped at room temperature or frozen. CDR1 and CDR2 were assigned from the germline V gene as SGHRS and YFSETQ. From the cysteine through the phenylalanine, the CDR3 covers 13 amino acids. The only DNA kept is the CDR3, 39 bases in frame from the first base. V loses 7 bases of germline sequence and J loses 7 bases, and the interval between the two ends is 15 bases.

Rearrangement joined TRBV5-1 to TRBJ2-1; the D gene is possibly TRBD1, with 6 bases matching. The source is a woman aged 40 to 55 in a cohort exposed to, infected with or recovered from COVID-19 (not recorded which). The sequenced material came from PBMCs or T cells enriched from blood (not recorded which). The CDR3 corresponds to CASGQGIGNEQFF. The bases read TGCGCCAGCGGTCAGGGGATCGGGAATGAGCAGTTCTTC.